This T cell receptor beta chain was sequenced during a study of CXCR3-negative and CXCR3-positive naive CD8 T cells. Study-wide findings and caveats: Naive cells positive for CXCR3 carried more hydrophobic TRB CDR3s than CXCR3-negative ones. Naive subsets displayed similar surface CD5, and TCR strength was inferred from TRB CDR3 properties. Relative to memory CD8+ cells, whose diversity was much lower, both naive subsets had comparably high diversity. Unlike memory cells, which differed, naive CXCR3-negative and CXCR3-positive cells had similar TRBV-TRBJ usage.

It was by 5' RACE with UMI labels that the TRB cDNA libraries were prepared. TCRdb re-called the 5' RACE reads and gives one entry per CDR3 protein, without DNA. The specimen's table records 150,000 or so distinct CDR3 sequences. This CDR3 comprises 17 residues. Per germline, CDR1 MDHEN and CDR2 SYDVKM. With respect to this clonotype: Its cognate antigen is unknown.

The specimen sequenced was naive CXCR3- CD8+ T cells from blood. Indicated subset: CD45RO-CCR7+CD27+CD95- naive CD8+ T cells lacking CXCR3 (TNR3-). The clonotype was recovered from a human donor in good health. Some clones in this sample may be carry-over from other donors' samples. The rearrangement uses TRBV28 and TRBJ2-7; TCRdb proposes TRBD1, but this gene call is untestable without DNA. Here the CDR3 reads CASSLPSPGTGGYEQYF.